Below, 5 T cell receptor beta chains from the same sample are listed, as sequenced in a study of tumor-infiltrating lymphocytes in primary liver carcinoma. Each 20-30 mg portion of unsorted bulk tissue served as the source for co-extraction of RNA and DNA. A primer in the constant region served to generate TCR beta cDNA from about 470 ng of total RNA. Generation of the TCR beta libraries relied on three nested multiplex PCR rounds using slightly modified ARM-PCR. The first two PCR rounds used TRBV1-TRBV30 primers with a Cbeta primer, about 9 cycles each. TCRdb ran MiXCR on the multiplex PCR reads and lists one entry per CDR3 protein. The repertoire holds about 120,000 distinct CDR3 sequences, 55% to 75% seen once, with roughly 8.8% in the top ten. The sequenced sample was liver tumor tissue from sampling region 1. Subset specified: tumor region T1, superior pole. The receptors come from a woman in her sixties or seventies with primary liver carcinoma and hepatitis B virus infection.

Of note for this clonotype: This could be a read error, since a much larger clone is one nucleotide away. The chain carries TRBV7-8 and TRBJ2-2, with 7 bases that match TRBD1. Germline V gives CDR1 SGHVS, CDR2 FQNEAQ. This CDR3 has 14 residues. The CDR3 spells CVSSFRQGPGELFF. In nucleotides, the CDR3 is TGTGTCAGCAGCTTTCGACAGGGACCCGGGGAGCTGTTTTTT.

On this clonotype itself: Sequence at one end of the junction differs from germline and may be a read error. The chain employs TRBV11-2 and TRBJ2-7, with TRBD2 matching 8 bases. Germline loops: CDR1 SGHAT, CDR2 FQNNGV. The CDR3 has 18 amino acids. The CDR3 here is CASNLDWVSLAGPHDQYF. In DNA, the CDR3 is TGTGCCAGCAACTTAGATTGGGTCAGTCTAGCGGGTCCCCACGACCAGTACTTC.

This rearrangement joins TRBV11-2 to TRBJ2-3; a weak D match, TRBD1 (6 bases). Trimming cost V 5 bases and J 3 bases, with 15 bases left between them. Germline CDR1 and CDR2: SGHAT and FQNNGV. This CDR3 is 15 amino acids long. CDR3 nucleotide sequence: TGTGCCAGCAGCCCCCCTTCAGGGGCTACAGATACGCAGTATTTT. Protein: CASSPPSGATDTQYF.

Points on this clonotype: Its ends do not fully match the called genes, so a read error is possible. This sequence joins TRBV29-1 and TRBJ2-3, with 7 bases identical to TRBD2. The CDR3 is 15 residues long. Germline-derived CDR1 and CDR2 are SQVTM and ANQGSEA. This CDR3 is CSVKGGAEPTDAQYF. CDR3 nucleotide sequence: TGCAGCGTTAAGGGAGGGGCGGAACCCACAGATGCGCAGTATTTT.

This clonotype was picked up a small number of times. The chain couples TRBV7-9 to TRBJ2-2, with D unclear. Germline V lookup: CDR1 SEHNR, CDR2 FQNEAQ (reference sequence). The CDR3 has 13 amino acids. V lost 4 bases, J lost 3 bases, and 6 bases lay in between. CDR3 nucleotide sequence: TGTGCCAGCAGCTCTCGGGACACCGGGGAGCTGTTTTTT. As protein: CASSSRDTGELFF.